The rows below give T cell receptor beta chains drawn from one sample of a study of cytomegalovirus exposure and HLA in healthy donors. Sequencing used immunoSEQ multiplex PCR; TCRdb keeps in-frame clones, though not all of them. Among roughly 120,000 clones listed, about 74% were seen once. Sequencing used PBMCs. The receptors stem from a woman between 50 and 59 years old in good health and CMV-seropositive. Both conserved end residues are part of each CDR3. A D gene is named only where the DNA matches it firmly. The listing skips clone size in some rows; elsewhere it reads once, few, many or a size class.

v_gene	abundance	j_gene	d_gene	CDR3aa	CDR3nt
TRBV13	-	TRBJ2-5	-	CASSAQGQETQYF	TGTGCCAGCAGCGCACAGGGACAAGAGACCCAGTACTTC
TRBV11-1	-	TRBJ1-6	-	CASSRRDLRPNSPLHF	TGTGCCAGCAGCAGAAGGGACTTGAGGCCGAATTCACCCCTCCACTTT
TRBV5-1	-	TRBJ2-7	-	CASSLADFRAEQYF	TGCGCCAGCAGCTTGGCGGACTTCCGGGCCGAGCAGTACTTC
TRBV5-1	-	TRBJ1-3	-	CASSLGNIGNTIYF	TGCGCCAGCAGTCTAGGAAATATTGGAAACACCATATATTTT
TRBV5-6	few	TRBJ2-3	TRBD1	CASRDRKSADTQYF	TGTGCCAGTAGGGACAGAAAGTCAGCAGATACGCAGTATTTT
TRBV25-1	-	TRBJ2-5	-	CASTSSSQETQYF	TGTGCCAGCACGTCGTCCAGTCAAGAGACCCAGTACTTC
TRBV9	-	TRBJ2-2	-	CASSPPRGELGGGELFF	TGTGCCAGCAGCCCCCCGCGTGGTGAGCTCGGGGGCGGGGAGCTGTTTTTT
TRBV2	-	TRBJ2-5	TRBD2	CASRYRLAGGKETQYF	TGTGCCAGCCGATACAGACTAGCGGGGGGTAAGGAGACCCAGTACTTC
TRBV19	once	TRBJ1-2	-	CASTGDTIYGYTF	TGTGCCAGTACCGGCGACACAATCTATGGCTACACCTTC
TRBV12-5	-	TRBJ1-1	-	CASGLVRGGVNEAFF	TGTGCTAGTGGTTTGGTACGAGGGGGGGTGAATGAAGCTTTCTTT
TRBV7-2	-	TRBJ1-3	TRBD1	CASSLPGGQGNTIYF	TGTGCCAGCAGCTTACCAGGGGGGCAAGGAAACACCATATATTTT
TRBV7-9	-	TRBJ1-4	TRBD1	CASSSGQGSEKLFF	TGTGCCAGCAGCTCGGGACAGGGAAGCGAAAAACTGTTTTTT
TRBV7-6	once	TRBJ1-6	-	CASSFQVSGGSPLHF	TGTGCCAGCAGCTTCCAAGTTTCGGGAGGTTCACCCCTCCACTTT
TRBV11-3	-	TRBJ2-3	TRBD2	CASSPGLAGLIGTDTQYF	TGTGCCAGCAGCCCGGGACTAGCGGGGCTTATAGGCACAGATACGCAGTATTTT
TRBV9	-	TRBJ2-3	TRBD2	CASSPKPVGTRGTDTQYF	TGTGCCAGCAGCCCAAAACCCGTCGGGACTAGGGGCACAGATACGCAGTATTTT
TRBV9	-	TRBJ2-7	-	CASSPQLISYEQYF	TGTGCCAGCAGCCCACAGCTAATCTCCTACGAGCAGTACTTC
TRBV9	once	TRBJ2-5	TRBD2	CASSVGGGGETQYF	TGTGCCAGCAGCGTAGGTGGGGGAGGGGAGACCCAGTACTTC
TRBV29-1	-	TRBJ2-1	TRBD2	CSVEASGGASEQFF	TGCAGCGTTGAAGCTAGCGGGGGGGCCAGTGAGCAGTTCTTC
TRBV18	-	TRBJ2-7	-	CASSPGAVRSYEQYF	TGTGCCAGCTCACCAGGGGCGGTGAGGTCCTACGAGCAGTACTTC
TRBV7-6	-	TRBJ2-7	-	CASSGAYGGEQYF	TGTGCCAGCAGCGGCGCATACGGCGGGGAGCAGTACTTC
TRBV7-2	-	TRBJ2-5	TRBD2	CASSLRLAEETQYF	TGTGCCAGCAGCCTCCGACTAGCGGAAGAGACCCAGTACTTC
TRBV27	-	TRBJ2-7	-	CASSLSSSHEQYF	TGTGCCAGCAGTTTATCGAGTAGCCACGAGCAGTACTTC
TRBV5-1	-	TRBJ1-2	-	CASSLGLQRVPYTF	TGCGCCAGCAGCTTGGGGCTACAACGGGTTCCCTACACCTTC
TRBV9	-	TRBJ1-6	-	CASSAPHSSYNSPLHF	TGTGCCAGCAGCGCCCCCCACAGCTCCTATAATTCACCCCTCCACTTT
TRBV11-2	-	TRBJ1-1	-	CASSLVVQGLTEAFF	TGTGCCAGCAGCTTAGTCGTACAGGGTCTCACTGAAGCTTTCTTT
TRBV7-8	-	TRBJ1-5	TRBD1	CASSLARTGDQPQHF	TGTGCCAGCAGCTTAGCGAGGACAGGGGACCAGCCCCAGCATTTT
TRBV6-5	-	TRBJ2-7	-	CASRQGQNYEQYF	TGTGCCAGCAGGCAGGGGCAAAACTACGAGCAGTACTTC
TRBV2	-	TRBJ2-7	-	CASSEVTGRYEQYF	TGTGCCAGCAGTGAAGTTACAGGCAGGTACGAGCAGTACTTC
TRBV10-2	-	TRBJ1-6	-	CASSESGRNSPLHF	TGCGCCAGCAGTGAGTCGGGCAGGAATTCACCCCTCCACTTT
TRBV5-1	once	TRBJ1-1	-	CASSRGEEDTEAFF	TGCGCCAGCAGCCGGGGAGAGGAGGACACTGAAGCTTTCTTT
TRBV6-5	-	TRBJ2-3	-	CASSWSRYTDTQYF	TGTGCCAGCAGTTGGTCGCGGTACACAGATACGCAGTATTTT
TRBV28	-	TRBJ2-7	TRBD2	CASEEGTKHDEQYF	TGTGCCAGCGAAGAGGGGACTAAACACGACGAGCAGTACTTC
TRBV2	-	TRBJ2-5	TRBD2	CASRETSGEETQYF	TGTGCCAGCAGGGAGACTAGCGGGGAAGAGACCCAGTACTTC
TRBV7-2	few	TRBJ1-6	-	CASSQITGPYNSPLHF	TGTGCCAGCAGCCAAATTACAGGGCCCTATAATTCACCCCTCCACTTT
TRBV5-4	-	TRBJ2-7	-	CASSVAQGYEQYF	TGTGCCAGCAGCGTTGCTCAGGGTTACGAGCAGTACTTC
TRBV19	few	TRBJ2-7	-	CASSIGPTGSYEQYF	TGTGCCAGTAGTATAGGTCCGACGGGCTCCTACGAGCAGTACTTC
TRBV19	-	TRBJ2-2	-	CASQEQYGELFF	TGTGCCAGCCAAGAACAGTACGGGGAGCTGTTTTTT
TRBV10-1	-	TRBJ1-3	TRBD1	CASSPLRGPGNTIYF	TGCGCCAGCAGCCCCCTCAGGGGGCCTGGAAACACCATATATTTT
TRBV19	-	TRBJ1-2	-	CASSPGGQLSNYGYTF	TGTGCCAGTAGCCCTGGCGGACAACTTTCTAACTATGGCTACACCTTC
TRBV28	once	TRBJ2-7	TRBD1	CAILGQDNYEQYF	TGTGCCATCCTGGGACAGGATAACTACGAGCAGTACTTC
TRBV9	-	TRBJ1-5	-	CAVEGVEGPQHF	TGTGCGGTTGAGGGGGTAGAGGGGCCCCAGCATTTT
TRBV19	-	TRBJ1-4	-	CASSPLLARRGTNEKLFF	TGTGCCAGTAGTCCCCTGTTAGCAAGGAGAGGAACTAATGAAAAACTGTTTTTT
TRBV19	-	TRBJ2-6	-	CASLYSGANVLTF	TGTGCCAGTTTGTACTCTGGGGCCAACGTCCTGACTTTC
TRBV30	-	TRBJ2-1	TRBD1	CAWSKYRGYDNEQFF	TGTGCCTGGAGTAAATACAGGGGCTACGACAATGAGCAGTTCTTC
TRBV10-3	-	TRBJ2-3	-	CAASGSLDTQYF	TGTGCCGCCTCGGGGTCACTAGATACGCAGTATTTT
TRBV25-1	few	TRBJ1-2	-	CAARRELFYGYTF	TGTGCCGCCAGGAGGGAACTGTTCTATGGCTACACCTTC
TRBV18	-	TRBJ2-5	-	CASSPGLQETQYF	TGTGCCAGCTCACCAGGACTGCAAGAGACCCAGTACTTC
TRBV28	-	TRBJ2-3	-	CASSTAGTSTDTQYF	TGTGCCAGCAGTACAGCCGGGACTAGCACAGATACGCAGTATTTT
TRBV5-1	once	TRBJ1-4	-	CASSPGGGEKLFF	TGCGCCAGCAGCCCCGGGGGTGGCGAAAAACTGTTTTTT
TRBV6-1	-	TRBJ2-5	TRBD2	CASSVLRGGEGETQYF	TGTGCCAGCAGTGTTTTGCGGGGGGGCGAGGGGGAGACCCAGTACTTC